This entry describes one T cell receptor beta chain. Its specificity is not known. Documented time point: cycle 4 day 1 (C4D1), after more than five weeks of nivolumab. Autologous stem cell transplantation was followed by relapse in every patient, and brentuximab vedotin exposure varied. The data are from a study of PD-1 blockade in classical Hodgkin lymphoma. Across the study: Administration of nivolumab to patients was at 3 mg/kg intravenously every 2 weeks. The study's findings and limits: Baseline diversity was lower in partial responders and progressors than complete responders.

The CDR3 loop spans 16 amino acids. Germline V CDR1 and CDR2: LNHDA, SQIVND (reference sequence). The V and J ends lost 6 bases and 5 bases, in that order; junction bases with no gene match: 11. Libraries were prepared by immunoSEQ multiplex PCR; TCRdb keeps only in-frame clonotypes and omits some of them. This table has over 9,500 clones, 70% to 85% appearing once. J is TRBJ1-1 and V is TRBV19; TRBD1 agrees at 11 bases. The source is a human donor with classical Hodgkin lymphoma. The sample was peripheral blood mononuclear cells (PBMCs), taken before the fourth cycle of nivolumab. The CDR3 region has the DNA TGTGCCAGTAGGCGGACAGGGGGCGTAGTTCGGACTGAAGCTTTCTTT. Its translation: CASRRTGGVVRTEAFF.